Presented here are 13 T cell receptor beta chains from one specimen sequenced in a study of blood T cell repertoires in COVID-19 (dated by TCRdb to 2020 to 2021). Library creation used the immunoSEQ multiplex PCR assay. TCRdb took this table from immuneACCESS and kept in-frame rearrangements with V and J called. Such tables lack part of the clones; where checked against another copy, unresolved V genes explain under half of the gap, and the rest is unexplained. The sample table records 210,000 or so clones; just under 90% of these occur just once. 2% to 3% of the sample comes from the top ten. Sequenced material: peripheral blood. Source of these receptors: a man younger than 40 with COVID-19, enrolled during active disease.

The V call is TRBV2, the J call TRBJ1-1, with no clear D. Trimming removed 2 bases from V and 0 bases from J, with 4 bases in between. The V gene's germline CDR1 is SNHLY and CDR2 FYNNEI. The CDR3 is made up of 13 amino acids. DNA of the CDR3: TGTGCCAGCAGTGAACTTGTGAACACTGAAGCTTTCTTT. As protein: CASSELVNTEAFF.

The CDR3: CAIRRDREEKLFF. Here the CDR3 DNA reads TGTGCCATCAGGCGGGACAGAGAGGAAAAACTGTTTTTT. The chain uses TRBV10-3 and TRBJ1-4; 7 positions agree with TRBD1. The CDR3 consists of 13 residues. The J segment lost 8 bases and the V segment lost 6 bases, leaving 6 bases of the junction unmatched. Germline CDR1 reads ENHRY; CDR2 reads SYGVKD.

The gene calls are TRBV5-1 and TRBJ2-7; a weak D match, TRBD2 (5 bases). The CDR3 consists of 15 residues. Trimming pared 2 bases from V and 1 base from J, leaving 13 bases between. From germline, CDR1 is SGHRS and CDR2 YFSETQ. Here the CDR3 reads CASSLYEDFSYEQYF. The CDR3 nucleotides read TGCGCCAGCAGCTTATACGAGGACTTTTCCTACGAGCAGTACTTC.

This chain links TRBV4-2 with TRBJ1-1; tentative D call: TRBD1 (5 bases). Trimming shortened V by 3 bases and J by 0 bases, and 17 bases separated the two germline ends. Germline V gene lookup returns CDR1 LGHNA and CDR2 YNFKEQ. This CDR3 contains 17 residues. CDR3 region: CASSHRGTSGVNTEAFF. CDR3 DNA sequence: TGTGCCAGCAGCCACCGGGGGACGTCAGGTGTGAACACTGAAGCTTTCTTT.

The V gene is TRBV23-1, the J gene TRBJ2-1; 9 bases fit TRBD1. TRBV23-1 is annotated as an ORF whose role is uncertain. The CDR3 loop spans 13 amino acids. Germline trimming cut 10 bases from V and 8 bases from J; bases unmatched to any gene: 9. CDR3 residues: CATTGQGIHEQFF. CDR3 DNA: TGCGCCACCACCGGACAGGGGATTCATGAGCAGTTCTTC.

The chain recombines TRBV30 with TRBJ1-2, with D perhaps matching TRBD1 (6 bases). The V end was cut by 4 bases, the J end by 4 bases, with 13 bases between. The CDR3 is 13 residues long. In germline, CDR1 is GTSNPN, CDR2 SVGIG (reference sequence). CDR3 DNA: TGTGCCTGGACCGAGGGGGGGGGCTATGGCTACACCTTC. As protein: CAWTEGGGYGYTF.

The rearrangement uses TRBV5-1 and TRBJ2-5, with no clear D. This CDR3 spans 14 amino acids. From germline, CDR1 is SGHRS and CDR2 YFSETQ. Trimming stripped 0 bases from V and 5 bases from J, with 11 bases between. In DNA, the CDR3 is TGCGCCAGCAGCTTGGATAGCCCCTTGGAGACCCAGTACTTC. This translates into CASSLDSPLETQYF.

The V gene is TRBV3-1 (or the pseudogene TRBV3-2), the J gene TRBJ2-7, with TRBD2 matching 10 bases. This CDR3 contains 17 residues. CDR1 and CDR2 (germline): LGHDT, YNNKEL (reference sequence). V trimming: 0 bases; J trimming: 11 bases; junction bases outside the gene matches: 16. This chain's CDR3 is CASSQDWGTSGNVGEYF. Written as DNA, the CDR3 is TGTGCCAGCAGCCAAGATTGGGGAACTAGCGGGAATGTGGGGGAGTACTTC.

V usage is TRBV6-2 or TRBV6-3 and J usage is TRBJ1-2; 7 bases map to TRBD1. This CDR3 is built from 19 residues. The germline gives CDR1 MNHEY, CDR2 SVGEGT. J gave up 2 bases and V 2 bases, and 17 bases lay outside the gene matches. DNA for the CDR3: TGTGCCAGCAGTTACCAATTAAGGGACAGCCTACCGCACAACTATGGCTACACCTTC. Its translation is CASSYQLRDSLPHNYGYTF.

The chain couples TRBV6-4 to TRBJ2-7; the match to TRBD1 covers 9 bases. Germline CDR1 MRHNA, CDR2 SNTAGT. The J segment lost 4 bases and the V segment lost 4 bases, leaving 5 bases of the junction unmatched. The CDR3 runs to 14 residues. CDR3 coding DNA: TGTGCCAGCAGTGCCTCGACAGGGGGGTACGAGCAGTACTTC. This encodes CASSASTGGYEQYF.

The chain employs TRBV5-1 and TRBJ2-3, with a tentative D call TRBD2 (5 bases). Per germline, CDR1 SGHRS and CDR2 YFSETQ. Deletions cut 4 bases from V and 5 bases from J, with 20 bases between. CDR3 length equals 16 residues. CDR3 nucleotides: TGCGCCAGCAGCCCCGCCGCTAGCTCGGGGATAGATACGCAGTATTTT. Protein: CASSPAASSGIDTQYF.

The V gene is TRBV11-2, the J gene TRBJ1-6, with 7 bases that match TRBD1. Germline loops: CDR1 SGHAT, CDR2 FQNNGV. The CDR3 runs 14 residues. The V segment lost 5 bases and the J segment 10 bases; nucleotides outside the gene matches: 8. CDR3 in DNA: TGTGCCAGCAGCGAGGGGACAGAAGGATCACCCCTCCACTTT. Amino acid sequence: CASSEGTEGSPLHF. Full variable domain (remainder filled in from reference TRBV11-2 and TRBJ1-6): EAGVAQSPRYKIIEKRQSVAFWCNPISGHATLYWYQQILGQGPKLLIQFQNNGVVDDSQLPKDRFSAERLKGVDSTLKIQPAKLEDSAVYLCASSEGTEGSPLHFGNGTRLTVT.

The genes are TRBV19 and TRBJ2-1; TRBD2 matches at 10 bases. J gave up 1 base and V 6 bases, and 3 bases lay outside the gene matches. There are 15 residues in the CDR3. The germline V gene has CDR1 LNHDA and CDR2 SQIVND (reference sequence). The CDR3 loop reads CASRAAGGSYNEQFF. Here the CDR3 DNA reads TGTGCCAGTAGGGCAGCGGGAGGGTCCTACAATGAGCAGTTCTTC. The full variable domain, completed using reference TRBV19 and TRBJ2-1, is DGGITQSPKYLFRKEGQNVTLSCEQNLNHDAMYWYRQDPGQGLRLIYYSQIVNDFQKGDIAEGYSVSREKKESFPLTVTSAQKNPTAFYLCASRAAGGSYNEQFFGPGTRLTVL.